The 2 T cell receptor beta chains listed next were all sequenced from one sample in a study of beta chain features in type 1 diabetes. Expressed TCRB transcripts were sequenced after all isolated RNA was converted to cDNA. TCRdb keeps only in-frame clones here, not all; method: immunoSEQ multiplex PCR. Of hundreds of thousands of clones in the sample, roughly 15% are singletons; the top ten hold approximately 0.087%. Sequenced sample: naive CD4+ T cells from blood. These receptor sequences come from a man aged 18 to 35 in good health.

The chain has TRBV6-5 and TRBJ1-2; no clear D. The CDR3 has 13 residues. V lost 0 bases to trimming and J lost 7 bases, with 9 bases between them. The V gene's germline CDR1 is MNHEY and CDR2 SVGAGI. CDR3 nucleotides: TGTGCCAGCAGTTACTCGATGTTGTTTGGCTACACCTTC. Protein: CASSYSMLFGYTF.

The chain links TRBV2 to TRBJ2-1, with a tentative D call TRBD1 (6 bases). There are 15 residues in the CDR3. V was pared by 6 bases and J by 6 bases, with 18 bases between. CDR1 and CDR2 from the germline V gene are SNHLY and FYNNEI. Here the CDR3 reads CASRTGTPQTNEQFF. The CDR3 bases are TGTGCCAGCAGGACCGGGACACCCCAGACCAATGAGCAGTTCTTC.